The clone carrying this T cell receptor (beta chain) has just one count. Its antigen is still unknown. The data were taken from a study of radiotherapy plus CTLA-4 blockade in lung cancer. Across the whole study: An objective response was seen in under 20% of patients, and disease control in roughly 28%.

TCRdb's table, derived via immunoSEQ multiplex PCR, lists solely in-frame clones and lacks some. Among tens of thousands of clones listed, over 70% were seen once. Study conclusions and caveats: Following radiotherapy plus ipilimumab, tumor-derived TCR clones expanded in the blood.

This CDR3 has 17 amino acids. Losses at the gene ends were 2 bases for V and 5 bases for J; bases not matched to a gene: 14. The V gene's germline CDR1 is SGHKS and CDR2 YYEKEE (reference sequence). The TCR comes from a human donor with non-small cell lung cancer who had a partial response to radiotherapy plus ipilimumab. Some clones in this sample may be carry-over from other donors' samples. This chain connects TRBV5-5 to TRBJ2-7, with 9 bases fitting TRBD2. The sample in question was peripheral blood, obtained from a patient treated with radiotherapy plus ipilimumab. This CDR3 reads CASSLGTPGSGSHEQYF. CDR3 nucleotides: TGTGCCAGCAGCTTAGGGACTCCGGGTAGCGGGAGTCACGAGCAGTACTTC.